Listed here are 11 T cell receptor beta chains from one sample, sequenced in a study of cytomegalovirus exposure and HLA in healthy donors. PCR amplification relied on 60 Vbeta primers (plus 13 Jbeta primers). The data were produced by immunoSEQ multiplex PCR, yet TCRdb's version contains in-frame clones alone and is incomplete. This sample has some 190,000 clones, with almost 75% found just once. Sequenced sample: PBMCs. The receptors here all came from a woman in her 30s in good health and CMV-seropositive.

The chain uses TRBV11-3 and TRBJ2-1; TRBD1 might be the D (6 bases). Germline lookup yields CDR1 SGHNT and CDR2 YENEEA. The CDR3 length is 14 residues. Trimming pared 6 bases from V and 6 bases from J, leaving 15 bases between. The CDR3, as DNA: TGTGCCAGCAGTTACAACTCACAGGGCAATGAGCAGTTCTTC. Its protein product is CASSYNSQGNEQFF.

The chain is built from TRBV5-1 and TRBJ2-1; D remains ambiguous. Germline CDR1 reads SGHRS; CDR2 reads YFSETQ. Deletions cut 1 base from V and 2 bases from J, with 16 bases between. The CDR3 loop spans 17 amino acids. CDR3 bases: TGCGCCAGCAGCTTGCCGATCGCGGAGCAGACCTACAATGAGCAGTTCTTC. Protein: CASSLPIAEQTYNEQFF.

This clone was seen more than once but under ten times. V and J are TRBV27 and TRBJ2-4, with 7 positions matching TRBD1. The V segment lost 0 bases and the J segment 5 bases; nucleotides outside the gene matches: 7. The CDR3 contains 16 residues. From germline, CDR1 is MNHEY and CDR2 SMNVEV (reference sequence). This chain's CDR3 is CASSLSDQGVENIQYF. CDR3 in DNA: TGTGCCAGCAGTTTATCGGACCAGGGGGTGGAAAACATTCAGTACTTC.

The chain uses TRBV4-1 and TRBJ2-1; 8 bases are shared with TRBD2. Germline V gene data show CDR1 as MGHRA and CDR2 as YSYEKL. The junction had 15 bases not matched to a gene; V was cut back by 4 bases and J by 7 bases. This CDR3 has 17 residues. This chain's CDR3 is CASSLAASAGVKNEQFF. CDR3 in DNA: TGCGCCAGCAGCCTGGCTGCCTCAGCGGGAGTTAAGAATGAGCAGTTCTTC.

The genes are TRBV5-1 and TRBJ2-3; D is ambiguous. CDR3 size: 12 residues. Germline V gives CDR1 SGHRS, CDR2 YFSETQ. Trimming took off 4 bases at V and 2 bases at J, with 5 bases between the two ends. CDR3 DNA: TGCGCCAGCAGCACTAACACAGATACGCAGTATTTT. It codes for CASSTNTDTQYF.

The chain combines TRBV5-5 with TRBJ2-7; 10 positions match TRBD1. CDR3 size: 15 residues. Unmatched junction bases numbered 7, after V lost 5 bases and J lost 2 bases. Germline V lookup: CDR1 SGHKS, CDR2 YYEKEE (reference sequence). The DNA of the CDR3 is TGTGCCAGCAGGAACCAGGGGACAGGGGCCTACGAGCAGTACTTC. This encodes CASRNQGTGAYEQYF.

This chain joins TRBV5-4 and TRBJ2-2, with 8 bases aligning to TRBD2. With 0 bases clipped from V and 4 bases from J, the junction kept 5 bases outside the gene matches. Germline CDR1 SGHNT, CDR2 YYREEE (reference sequence). The CDR3 extends over 16 amino acids. The CDR3: CASSLGAGGGTGELFF. The CDR3 nucleotides read TGTGCCAGCAGCTTGGGGGCGGGAGGAGGCACCGGGGAGCTGTTTTTT.

The chain is built from TRBV6-1 and TRBJ2-7, with TRBD1 as a possible D gene (5 bases). V shed 3 bases and J shed 1 base, with 13 bases lying between them. Germline loops: CDR1 MNHNS, CDR2 SASEGT. The CDR3 has 15 amino acids. CDR3 bases: TGTGCCAGCAGTGATGAGCTTGCAGGGTCCTACGAGCAGTACTTC. It yields the protein CASSDELAGSYEQYF.

Comment on this clone: Sequence at one end of the junction differs from germline and may be a read error. The CDR3 protein is CSSSLVIGLRYYEQYF. In nucleotides, the CDR3 is TGTTCCAGCAGCTTAGTAATTGGACTGAGGTACTACGAGCAGTACTTC. V usage is TRBV7-9 and J usage is TRBJ2-7, with TRBD2 as a possible D gene (5 bases). Germline V gene data show CDR1 as SEHNR and CDR2 as FQNEAQ (reference sequence). This CDR3 comprises 16 residues.

In this sample, this clone turned up a few times. V is TRBV27 and J is TRBJ2-4; TRBD1 matches at 8 bases. The CDR3 runs to 15 residues. J was trimmed by 8 bases and V by 4 bases; bases with no gene match: 10. Germline CDR1 is MNHEY and CDR2 is SMNVEV (reference sequence). The CDR3, as DNA: TGTGCCAGCAGTTCAACGGACAGGGCGAGGCACATTCAGTACTTC. Protein: CASSSTDRARHIQYF.

The chain employs TRBV7-9 and TRBJ2-5; 8 bases map to TRBD2. Germline V gene data show CDR1 as SEHNR and CDR2 as FQNEAQ (reference sequence). CDR3 length: 15 residues. V lost 5 bases and J lost 3; bases outside the gene matches: 8. As DNA, the CDR3 is TGTGCCAGCAGCATTGGCACTAGCGGAGAAGAGACCCAGTACTTC. The encoded protein is CASSIGTSGEETQYF.